The clone carrying this T cell receptor beta chain was seen a few times. The antigen is undetermined. Using immunoSEQ multiplex PCR, the repertoire was profiled, and TCRdb retains in-frame clones only, with some absent. Of 120,000 to 150,000 clones in the sample, approximately 88% were seen once. The data belong to a study of T cell responses to AZD1222 COVID-19 vaccine. The CDR3 spans 13 residues. V was pared by 5 bases and J by 3 bases, with 10 bases between. Study-level results: Distributed over spike, vaccine-associated CD4 TCRs predominated at 160-218 and 743-854. A rise in Spike-specific TCR breadth and depth followed two AZD1222 doses. Just six or seven AZD1222 recipients tested seropositive at baseline.

This TCR was recovered from an adult in good health. Sequenced material: peripheral blood, taken on day 0 of AZD1222 vaccination. The chain carries TRBV12-3 or TRBV12-4 and TRBJ1-2, with a tentative D call TRBD1 (5 bases). The CDR3 loop reads CASSSRGDYGYTF. CDR3 bases: TGTGCCAGCAGTAGTCGGGGGGACTATGGCTACACCTTC.